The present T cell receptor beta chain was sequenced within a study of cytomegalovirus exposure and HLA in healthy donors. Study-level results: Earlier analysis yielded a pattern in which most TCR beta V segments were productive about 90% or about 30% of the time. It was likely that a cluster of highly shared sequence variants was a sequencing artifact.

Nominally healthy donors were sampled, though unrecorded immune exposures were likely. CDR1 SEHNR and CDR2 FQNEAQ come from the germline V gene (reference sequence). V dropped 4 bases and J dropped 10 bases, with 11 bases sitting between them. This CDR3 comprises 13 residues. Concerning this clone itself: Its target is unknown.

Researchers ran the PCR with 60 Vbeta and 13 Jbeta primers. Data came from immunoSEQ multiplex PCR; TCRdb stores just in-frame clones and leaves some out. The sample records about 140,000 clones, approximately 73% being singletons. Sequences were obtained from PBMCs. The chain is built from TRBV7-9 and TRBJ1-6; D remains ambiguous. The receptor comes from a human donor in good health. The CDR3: CASSSGLRSPLHF. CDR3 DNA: TGTGCCAGCAGCTCAGGACTGAGATCACCCCTCCACTTT.